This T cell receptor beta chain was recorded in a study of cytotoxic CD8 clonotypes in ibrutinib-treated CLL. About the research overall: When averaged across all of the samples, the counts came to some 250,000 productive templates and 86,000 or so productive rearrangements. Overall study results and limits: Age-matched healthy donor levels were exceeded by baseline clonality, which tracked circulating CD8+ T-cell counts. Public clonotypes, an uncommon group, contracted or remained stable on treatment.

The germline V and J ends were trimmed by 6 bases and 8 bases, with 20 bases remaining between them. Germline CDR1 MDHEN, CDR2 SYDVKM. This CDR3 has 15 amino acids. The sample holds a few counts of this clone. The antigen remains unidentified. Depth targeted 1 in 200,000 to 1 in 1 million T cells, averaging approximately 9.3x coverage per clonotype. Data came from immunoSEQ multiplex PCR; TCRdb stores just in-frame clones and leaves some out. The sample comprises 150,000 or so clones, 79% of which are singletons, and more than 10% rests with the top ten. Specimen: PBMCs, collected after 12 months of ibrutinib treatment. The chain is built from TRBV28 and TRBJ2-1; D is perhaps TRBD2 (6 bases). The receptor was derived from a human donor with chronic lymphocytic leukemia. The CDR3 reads CASSWDWALGDEQFF. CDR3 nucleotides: TGTGCCAGCAGCTGGGACTGGGCCTTAGGGGATGAGCAGTTCTTC.